What follows are 8 T cell receptor beta chains derived from one specimen sequenced in a study of technical replicates of blood from a handful of donors. Method: immunoSEQ multiplex PCR; TCRdb's copy keeps in-frame clones and lacks some. The sample records about 59,000 clones, about 94% being singletons. Input material: PBMCs. The source of these receptors is a human donor in good health. Some clones in this sample may be carry-over from other donors' samples.

The chain uses TRBV19 and TRBJ2-5; D perhaps matches TRBD1 (6 bases). There are 13 residues in the CDR3. Trimming stripped 5 bases from V and 3 bases from J, with 10 bases between. From germline, CDR1 is LNHDA and CDR2 SQIVND (reference sequence). As DNA, the CDR3 is TGTGCCAGTAGTTCACAGGGAGAAGAGACCCAGTACTTC. Translated, it gives CASSSQGEETQYF.

The chain joins TRBV5-4 to TRBJ2-3; 15 nucleotides agree with TRBD2. With V trimmed by 4 bases and J by 6 bases, 6 bases remained unmatched. Germline CDR1 reads SGHNT; CDR2 reads YYREEE (reference sequence). CDR3 length equals 16 residues. For the CDR3, the DNA is TGTGCCAGCAGCCTTGGGACTAGCGGGGGGCACGATACGCAGTATTTT. Its translation is CASSLGTSGGHDTQYF.

The chain is built from TRBV7-2 and TRBJ2-1; no firm D call. Germline values: CDR1 SGHTA, CDR2 FQGNSA. Trimming cost V 5 bases and J 2 bases, with 10 bases left between them. The CDR3 spans 14 residues. The CDR3 nucleotides are TGTGCCAGCAGCCAGACTTCCCCCTACAATGAGCAGTTCTTC. Translation gives CASSQTSPYNEQFF.

The rearrangement uses TRBV29-1 and TRBJ1-1; D ambiguous. Trimming pared 4 bases from V and 1 base from J, leaving 4 bases between. Germline CDR1 SQVTM, CDR2 ANQGSEA. This CDR3 region has 11 residues. This CDR3 reads CSVGRNTEAFF. CDR3 coding DNA: TGCAGCGTTGGGAGGAACACTGAAGCTTTCTTT.

This rearrangement joins TRBV18 to TRBJ2-3, with D uncertain. In germline, CDR1 is KGHSH, CDR2 LQKENI. The V gene lost 0 bases and the J gene lost 1 base, with 5 bases spanning the gap. The CDR3 is 14 residues long. In DNA, the CDR3 is TGTGCCAGCTCACCACCCCGGGGCACAGATACGCAGTATTTT. This encodes CASSPPRGTDTQYF.

The rearrangement joins TRBV19 to TRBJ1-4; tentatively, D is TRBD1 (6 bases). The CDR3 contains 13 residues. Germline V CDR1 and CDR2: LNHDA, SQIVND (reference sequence). Trimming shortened V by 4 bases and J by 7 bases, and 10 bases separated the two germline ends. The CDR3, as DNA: TGTGCCAGTAGTACGCAGGGGATTGAAAAACTGTTTTTT. This encodes CASSTQGIEKLFF.

The chain combines TRBV14 with TRBJ2-1; 12 bases agree with TRBD2. The CDR3 is made up of 16 amino acids. V lost 4 bases to trimming and J lost 8 bases; unmatched junction nucleotides: 9. The germline gives CDR1 SGHDN, CDR2 FVKESK. CDR3 loop: CASSRETSGGFDEQFF. The DNA of the CDR3 is TGTGCCAGCAGCCGAGAGACTAGCGGGGGTTTTGATGAGCAGTTCTTC.

The chain combines TRBV6-5 with TRBJ2-5, with 8 bases matching TRBD1. Germline trimming cut 5 bases from V and 4 bases from J; bases unmatched to any gene: 9. The CDR3 is 15 amino acids. Germline CDR1 reads MNHEY; CDR2 reads SVGAGI. CDR3 DNA sequence: TGTGCCAGCAGTATCACAGGGGGAGTTTCAGAGACCCAGTACTTC. This translates into CASSITGGVSETQYF.